This TCR beta chain was recorded in a study of blood T cell repertoires in COVID-19. Study background: There were acute and convalescent COVID-19 samples, and they came from the United States, Italy and Spain. PBMCs, B-cell-depleted T cells, or T cells provided the cDNA or gDNA that made up the material.

In the original workflow: Reference gene primer amplification yielded estimated nucleated cell counts. Some clones are missing from TCRdb's copy, which holds only in-frame ones; the method was immunoSEQ multiplex PCR. Clone size and V and J calls were adopted from that table, with D and trimming inferred from the DNA. The sample has about 110,000 clones, 75% to 90% seen once. V was clipped by 4 bases and J by 4 bases, with 21 bases between them. The CDR3 contains 16 residues. The germline CDR1 and CDR2 sequences are SGDLS and YYNGEE. The sequenced material came from peripheral blood. This chain uses TRBV9 with TRBJ2-7, with D possibly being TRBD1 (6 bases). This TCR derives from a human donor in a cohort sampled during active COVID-19. The CDR3 sequence is CASSPRQITGLYEQYF. The CDR3 DNA sequence: TGTGCCAGCAGCCCCCGGCAGATTACAGGGTTGTACGAGCAGTACTTC.